The clone carrying this T cell receptor (beta chain) turned up a few times. Antigen: not known. This entry belongs to a study of glioma-infiltrating T cells. Study-wide findings and caveats: Gliomas, especially low-grade, showed above-expected tissue-blood divergence; non-neoplastic patients showed below. Very few CDR3 sequences were shared between tissue and blood.

The germline V gene encodes CDR1 MNHEY and CDR2 SVGEGT. The CDR3 totals 14 residues. Trimming took 8 bases from V and 4 from J, leaving 17 bases between them. Using RNA template, CDR3s of TCR alpha and beta were amplified with iRepertoire arm-PCR. Tissue mRNA or PBMC total RNA, roughly 90-400 ng, went into one-step reverse transcription and amplification. TCRdb fed the multiplex PCR reads into MiXCR, producing one record per CDR3 protein. The sample comprises 150,000 or so distinct CDR3 sequences, about two fifths of which are singletons, and 20% to 25% rests with the top ten. The chain recombines TRBV6-2 or TRBV6-3 with TRBJ1-1, with D unresolved. Sequencing was carried out using glioma tissue, nonneoplastic brain tissue, or PBMCs (not recorded which). The TCR originated in a human donor with low-grade glioma or glioblastoma, undergoing nonglioma brain surgery, or in good health (not recorded which). In DNA form, the CDR3 reads TGTGCCAGCCTTACGGGTAGTCGGGGCACTGAAGCTTTCTTT. Protein product: CASLTGSRGTEAFF.